This TCR beta chain was observed in a study of post-analysis software for immune sequencing data. The overall study: Some patients lacked subtype; others had relapsing-remitting, secondary progressive or progressive-relapsing disease. Study results and limitations: TRBV5-6, TRBV5-1 and TRBV20-1 belonged to a set of roughly 5 TRBV segments that were more frequent in patients than controls. Batch-matched samples strongly co-clustered by F measure. Significantly decreased normalized Chao1 diversity was recorded for multiple sclerosis patients relative to controls.

The TCR beta cDNA libraries contained unique molecular identifiers. T cells numbering roughly 1 to 10 million gave rise to some 520,000 cDNA molecules. TCRdb ran MiXCR on the PCR reads and lists one entry per CDR3 protein. The repertoire includes about half a million distinct CDR3 sequences, under 40% of them detected once, and around 5.9% sits in the top ten. In regard to this clonotype: What it recognizes is unknown.

Germline assignment: CDR1 SNHLY and CDR2 FYNNEI. The V and J ends lost 2 bases and 1 base respectively, with 11 bases between them. The CDR3 totals 15 residues. The J gene is TRBJ2-5, the V gene TRBV2; D is ambiguous. The sample was blood. The TCR was taken from a girl under 18 with multiple sclerosis. CDR3 protein: CASSELRASQETQYF. The CDR3 nucleotides read TGTGCCAGCAGTGAACTCCGGGCGTCCCAAGAGACCCAGTACTTC. Filled out from reference TRBV2 and TRBJ2-5, the complete variable domain reads EPEVTQTPSHQVTQMGQEVILRCVPISNHLYFYWYRQILGQKVEFLVSFYNNEISEKSEIFDDQFSVERPDGSNFTLKIRSTKLEDSAMYFCASSELRASQETQYFGPGTRLLVL.